Shown below are 23 T cell receptor beta chains from a single sample sequenced in a study of chronic HIV infection and antiretroviral therapy. TCRdb re-called the 5' RACE reads with MiXCR, one entry per CDR3 protein. The table includes about 38,000 distinct CDR3 sequences, 7% to 10% detected once. Sequenced: peripheral blood. The receptor set was obtained from an adult who had HIV and had not received antiretroviral therapy, or was an uninfected healthy control (not recorded which).

The chain links TRBV2 to TRBJ1-6; 8 bases agree with TRBD1. The CDR3 spans 14 residues. J lost 8 bases, V lost 6 bases, and 6 bases had no gene match. Germline V gives CDR1 SNHLY, CDR2 FYNNEI. The CDR3 spells CASRIGQGDSPLHF. DNA of the CDR3: TGTGCCAGCAGAATAGGACAGGGTGATTCACCCCTCCACTTT.

This clonotype was seen a few times. The chain links TRBV25-1 to TRBJ1-1; unclear D gene. Germline CDR1 reads MGHDK; CDR2 reads SYGVNS. V lost 3 bases to trimming and J lost 0 bases, with 8 bases between them. The CDR3 contains 14 residues. The chain's CDR3 is CASSDGSMNTEAFF. In DNA form, the CDR3 reads TGTGCCAGCAGTGACGGGAGCATGAACACTGAAGCTTTCTTT. The whole variable domain, filled in from reference TRBV25-1 and TRBJ1-1, reads EADIYQTPRYLVIGTGKKITLECSQTMGHDKMYWYQQDPGMELHLIHYSYGVNSTEKGDLSSESTVSRIRTEHFPLTLESARPSHTSQYLCASSDGSMNTEAFFGQGTRLTVV.

This clonotype was observed a handful of times. The genes are TRBV2 and TRBJ2-2; TRBD1 might be the D (6 bases). The CDR3 is 15 amino acids. The V and J ends lost 9 bases and 4 bases respectively, with 18 bases between them. Germline CDR1 reads SNHLY; CDR2 reads FYNNEI. DNA for the CDR3: TGTGCCAGTAACCCCCGGACAGAGATCACCGGGGAGCTGTTTTTT. Its translation is CASNPRTEITGELFF.

This clonotype showed up just a few times. The V call is TRBV11-2, the J call TRBJ1-1; D is unresolved. V was cut by 2 bases and J by 1 base, with 8 bases left in between. Germline V lookup: CDR1 SGHAT, CDR2 FQNNGV. The CDR3 has 14 residues. CDR3 bases: TGTGCCAGCAGCTTATTTCTGAGGAACACTGAAGCTTTCTTT. This codes for CASSLFLRNTEAFF.

This clonotype was seen repeatedly, ten times or more. The chain carries TRBV19 and TRBJ2-5; TRBD1 aligns across 10 bases. CDR3 length equals 15 residues. V shed 7 bases and J 3 bases; nucleotides not matched to a gene: 8. Germline V gene lookup returns CDR1 LNHDA and CDR2 SQIVND (reference sequence). The CDR3 here is CASTDIGTGEETQYF. Written as DNA, the CDR3 is TGTGCCAGTACCGATATAGGGACAGGGGAAGAGACCCAGTACTTC. Supplemented by reference TRBV19 and TRBJ2-5, the full variable domain reads DGGITQSPKYLFRKEGQNVTLSCEQNLNHDAMYWYRQDPGQGLRLIYYSQIVNDFQKGDIAEGYSVSREKKESFPLTVTSAQKNPTAFYLCASTDIGTGEETQYFGPGTRLLVL.

This clonotype was recorded at least ten times. The CDR3 nucleotides are TGTGCCAGCAGTGAAGACAGGGGGCTATACAATGAGCAGTTCTTC. Protein product: CASSEDRGLYNEQFF. The rearrangement uses TRBV2 and TRBJ2-1; 9 bases fit TRBD1. CDR1 is SNHLY, CDR2 FYNNEI, per germline. This CDR3 has 15 amino acids. The ends lost 1 base at V and 4 bases at J; junction bases unmatched: 2.

Only a few counts were recorded for this clonotype. The chain links TRBV7-9 to TRBJ1-5; no definite D call. The CDR3 is made up of 15 amino acids. Per the germline V gene, CDR1 is SEHNR and CDR2 is FQNEAQ (reference sequence). V lost 5 bases to trimming and J lost 0 bases, with 11 bases between them. The chain's CDR3 is CASSEREGSNQPQHF. DNA for the CDR3: TGTGCCAGCAGCGAAAGGGAGGGTAGCAATCAGCCCCAGCATTTT. The whole variable domain, remainder taken from reference TRBV7-9 and TRBJ1-5, is DTGVSQNPRHKITKRGQNVTFRCDPISEHNRLYWYRQTLGQGPEFLTYFQNEAQLEKSRLLSDRFSAERPKGSFSTLEIQRTEQGDSAMYLCASSEREGSNQPQHFGDGTRLSIL.

The chain recombines TRBV27 with TRBJ2-7, with D possibly matching TRBD1 (6 bases). The CDR3 has 15 amino acids. V was clipped by 5 bases and J by 5 bases, with 19 bases between them. CDR1 and CDR2 from the germline V gene are MNHEY and SMNVEV (reference sequence). CDR3 sequence: CASSPGQVQGNEQYF. The CDR3 nucleotides are TGTGCCAGCAGTCCGGGCCAGGTACAGGGCAACGAGCAGTACTTC.

The chain employs TRBV7-2 and TRBJ2-3; unclear D gene. From germline, CDR1 is SGHTA and CDR2 FQGNSA. Trimming removed 2 bases at V and 2 bases at J, with 8 bases between. The CDR3 contains 14 residues. The CDR3 DNA sequence: TGTGCCAGCAGCTTATCGGGTGCCACAGATACGCAGTATTTT. Translating gives CASSLSGATDTQYF.

This clonotype was seen many times. The V gene is TRBV2, the J gene TRBJ2-3, with D unresolved. This CDR3 has 14 amino acids. Germline values: CDR1 SNHLY, CDR2 FYNNEI. V shed 4 bases and J shed 0 bases, with 8 bases lying between them. DNA of the CDR3: TGTGCCAGCAGTGGCTTGGTGAGCACAGATACGCAGTATTTT. It codes for CASSGLVSTDTQYF.

This clonotype has at least ten counts. The CDR3 sequence: CASTRLGSVNEQFF. For the CDR3, the DNA is TGTGCCAGCACAAGACTAGGATCTGTCAATGAGCAGTTCTTC. The V gene is TRBV2, the J gene TRBJ2-1; the D gene is possibly TRBD2 (6 bases). The CDR3 is 14 residues long. CDR1 and CDR2 (germline): SNHLY, FYNNEI. V gave up 7 bases and J gave up 6 bases, with 16 bases separating them.

This clonotype was observed at least ten times. V and J are TRBV29-1 and TRBJ2-1; D is undetermined. V was clipped by 3 bases and J by 9 bases, with 15 bases between them. There are 13 residues in the CDR3. Germline CDR1 reads SQVTM; CDR2 reads ANQGSEA. This chain's CDR3 is CSVEILLGREQFF. For the CDR3, the DNA is TGCAGCGTTGAGATACTTCTTGGGCGTGAGCAGTTCTTC.

The DNA of the CDR3 is TGTGCCAGCAGGACCGGACAGCTCTATGGCTACACCTTC. Amino acid sequence: CASRTGQLYGYTF. This rearrangement joins TRBV28 to TRBJ1-2, with D tentatively TRBD1 (6 bases). The germline V gene has CDR1 MDHEN and CDR2 SYDVKM. V lost 6 bases to trimming and J lost 4 bases, with 12 bases between them. The CDR3 covers 13 residues.

This chain joins TRBV5-5 and TRBJ2-7; D possibly corresponds to TRBD2 (5 bases). V was shortened by 0 bases and J by 6 bases, with 10 bases between the two germline ends. Germline CDR1 reads SGHKS; CDR2 reads YYEKEE (reference sequence). The CDR3 has 13 amino acids. The CDR3 DNA follows: TGTGCCAGCAGCTTGGAGTGGGCGGGCGAGCAGTACTTC. Its protein product is CASSLEWAGEQYF.

The table lists this clonotype with many counts. This chain joins TRBV20-1 and TRBJ2-7; D unresolved. The V gene lost 3 bases and the J gene lost 4 bases, with 10 bases spanning the gap. Germline assignment: CDR1 DFQATT and CDR2 SNEGSKA (reference sequence). The CDR3 sequence is 12 residues long. CDR3 nucleotides: TGCAGTGCTAGTGAAAACTATTACGAGCAGTACTTC. Translation gives CSASENYYEQYF.

This clonotype was counted a few times. This CDR3 reads CASSLVGDAKNIQYF. The DNA of the CDR3 is TGCGCCAGCAGCTTGGTGGGGGACGCCAAAAACATTCAGTACTTC. The chain is built from TRBV5-1 and TRBJ2-4; D possibly matches TRBD1 or TRBD2 (5 bases each). The CDR3 has 15 amino acids. Germline V gene lookup returns CDR1 SGHRS and CDR2 YFSETQ. V lost 0 bases, J lost 1 base, and 8 bases lay in between.

Many counts were recorded for this clonotype. The rearrangement uses TRBV7-3 and TRBJ2-7, with a tentative D call TRBD1 (5 bases). Germline lookup yields CDR1 SGHTA and CDR2 FQGTGA. This CDR3 comprises 13 residues. V lost 3 bases and J 2 bases, leaving 8 bases between the germline ends. CDR3 loop: CASSLSGTYEQYF. CDR3 in DNA: TGTGCCAGCAGCTTGTCAGGGACCTACGAGCAGTACTTC.

This clonotype was seen a handful of times. V and J are TRBV20-1 and TRBJ2-1; TRBD2 matches 8 bases. The germline CDR1 and CDR2 sequences are DFQATT and SNEGSKA (reference sequence). This CDR3 has 16 residues. Trimming took 3 bases from V and 2 from J; bases not matched to a gene: 9. The CDR3, as DNA: TGCAGTGCTAGTAGGGGCTGGCGGGAGGCCTACAATGAGCAGTTCTTC. Protein sequence: CSASRGWREAYNEQFF.

This chain uses TRBV2 with TRBJ2-3; unclear D gene. CDR1 is SNHLY and CDR2 is FYNNEI in the germline V gene. The CDR3 totals 11 residues. Trimming took off 4 bases at V and 4 bases at J, with 3 bases between the two ends. The CDR3 region is CASSASDTQYF. The CDR3 DNA reads as TGTGCCAGCAGTGCCTCAGATACGCAGTATTTT.

The V gene is TRBV7-9, the J gene TRBJ1-2; 8 bases map to TRBD1. Germline values: CDR1 SEHNR, CDR2 FQNEAQ (reference sequence). The length of the CDR3 is 17 residues. V was clipped by 5 bases and J by 4 bases; unmatched bases: 15. Written as DNA, the CDR3 is TGTGCCAGCAGCCAGCCATTAACAGGGGGTGCAAGCTATGGCTACACCTTC. Its protein is CASSQPLTGGASYGYTF.

There are a few counts of this clonotype. The J gene is TRBJ1-6, the V gene TRBV15; D is unresolved. The CDR3 covers 15 residues. The V gene's germline CDR1 is LNHNV and CDR2 YYDKDF (reference sequence). Between the trimmed V and J ends, which lost 0 bases and 9 bases, there was a span of 12 bases. As DNA, the CDR3 is TGTGCCACCAGCAGAGAACGGGCCCGGGGTTCACCCCTCCACTTT. Translating it yields CATSRERARGSPLHF.

At least ten counts were recorded for this clonotype. This chain links TRBV6-2 or TRBV6-3 with TRBJ2-5; D uncertain. Deletions cut 6 bases from V and 3 bases from J, with 5 bases between. The germline gives CDR1 MNHEY, CDR2 SVGEGT. The CDR3 is 11 residues long. This chain's CDR3 is CASSLKETQYF. The CDR3 coding sequence is TGTGCCAGCAGCCTTAAAGAGACCCAGTACTTC.

The rearrangement uses TRBV2 and TRBJ1-6; D is undetermined. CDR3 size: 13 residues. V shed 4 bases and J shed 5 bases, with 6 bases lying between them. Germline CDR1 SNHLY, CDR2 FYNNEI. CDR3 region: CASSATDNSPLHF. Written as DNA, the CDR3 is TGTGCCAGCAGTGCCACAGATAATTCACCCCTCCACTTT. Using reference TRBV2 and TRBJ1-6 for the parts outside the CDR3, the full variable domain is EPEVTQTPSHQVTQMGQEVILRCVPISNHLYFYWYRQILGQKVEFLVSFYNNEISEKSEIFDDQFSVERPDGSNFTLKIRSTKLEDSAMYFCASSATDNSPLHFGNGTRLTVT.